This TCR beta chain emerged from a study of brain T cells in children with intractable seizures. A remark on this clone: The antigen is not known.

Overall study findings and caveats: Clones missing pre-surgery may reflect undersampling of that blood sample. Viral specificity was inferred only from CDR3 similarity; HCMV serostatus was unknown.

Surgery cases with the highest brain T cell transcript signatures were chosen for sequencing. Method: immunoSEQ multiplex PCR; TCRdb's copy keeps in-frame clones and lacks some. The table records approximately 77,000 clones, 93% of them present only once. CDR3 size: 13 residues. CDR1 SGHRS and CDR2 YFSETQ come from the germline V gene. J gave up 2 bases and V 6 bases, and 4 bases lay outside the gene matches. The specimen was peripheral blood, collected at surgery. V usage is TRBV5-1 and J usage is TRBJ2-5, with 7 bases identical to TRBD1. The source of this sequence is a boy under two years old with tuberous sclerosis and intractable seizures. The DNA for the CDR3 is TGCGCCAGCACGACAGGGTCACAAGAGACCCAGTACTTC. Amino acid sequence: CASTTGSQETQYF.